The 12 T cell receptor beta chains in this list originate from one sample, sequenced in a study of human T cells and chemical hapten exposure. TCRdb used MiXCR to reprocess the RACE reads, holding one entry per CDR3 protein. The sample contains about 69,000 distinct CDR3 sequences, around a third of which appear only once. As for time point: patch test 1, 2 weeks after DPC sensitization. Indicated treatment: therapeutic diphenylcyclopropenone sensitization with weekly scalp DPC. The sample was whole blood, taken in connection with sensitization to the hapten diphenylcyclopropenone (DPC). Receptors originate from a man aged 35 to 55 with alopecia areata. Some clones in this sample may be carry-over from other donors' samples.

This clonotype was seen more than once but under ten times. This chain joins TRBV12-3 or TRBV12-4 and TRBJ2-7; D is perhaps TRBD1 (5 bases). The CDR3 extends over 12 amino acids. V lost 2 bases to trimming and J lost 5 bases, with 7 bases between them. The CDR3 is CASSLSGNEQYF. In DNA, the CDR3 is TGTGCCAGCAGTTTATCAGGGAACGAGCAGTACTTC.

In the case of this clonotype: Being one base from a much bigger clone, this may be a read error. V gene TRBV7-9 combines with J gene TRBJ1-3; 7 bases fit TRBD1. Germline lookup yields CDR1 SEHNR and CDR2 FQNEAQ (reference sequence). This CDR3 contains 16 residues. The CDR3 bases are TGTGCCAGCAGCTCAACAGGGGCGCTGTCTGGAAGCACCATATATTTT. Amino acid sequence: CASSSTGALSGSTIYF. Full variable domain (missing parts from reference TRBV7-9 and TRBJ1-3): DTGVSQNPRHKITKRGQNVTFRCDPISEHNRLYWYRQTLGQGPEFLTYFQNEAQLEKSRLLSDRFSAERPKGSFSTLEIQRTEQGDSAMYLCASSSTGALSGSTIYFGEGSWLTVV.

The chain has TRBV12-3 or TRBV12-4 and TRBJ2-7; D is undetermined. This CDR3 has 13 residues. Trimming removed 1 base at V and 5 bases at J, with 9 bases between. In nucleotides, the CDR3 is TGTGCCAGCAGTTTAGATCGACAAAACGAGCAGTACTTC. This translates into CASSLDRQNEQYF.

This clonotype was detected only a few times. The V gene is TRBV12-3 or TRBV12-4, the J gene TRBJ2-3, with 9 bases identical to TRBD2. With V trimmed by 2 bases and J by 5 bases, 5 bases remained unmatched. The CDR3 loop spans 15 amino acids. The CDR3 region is CASSLFSGSGDTQYF. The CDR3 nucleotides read TGTGCCAGCAGTTTATTTAGCGGGAGTGGAGATACGCAGTATTTT.

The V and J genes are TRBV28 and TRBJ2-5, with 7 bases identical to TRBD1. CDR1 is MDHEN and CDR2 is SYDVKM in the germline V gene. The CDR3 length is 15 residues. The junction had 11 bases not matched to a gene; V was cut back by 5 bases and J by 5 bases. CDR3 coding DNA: TGTGCCAGCAGTCCTCCCTCACAGGGGCCGGAGACCCAGTACTTC. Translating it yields CASSPPSQGPETQYF.

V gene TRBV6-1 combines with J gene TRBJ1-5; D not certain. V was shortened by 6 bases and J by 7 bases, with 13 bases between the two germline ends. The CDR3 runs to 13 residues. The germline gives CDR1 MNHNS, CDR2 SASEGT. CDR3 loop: CASRDPRKQPQHF. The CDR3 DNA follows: TGTGCCAGCAGAGACCCAAGGAAGCAGCCCCAGCATTTT.

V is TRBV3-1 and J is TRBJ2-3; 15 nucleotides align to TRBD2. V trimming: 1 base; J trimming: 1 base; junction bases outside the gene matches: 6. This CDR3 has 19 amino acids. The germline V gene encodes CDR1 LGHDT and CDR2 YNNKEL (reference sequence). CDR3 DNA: TGTGCCAGCAGCCAAGGGACTAGCGGGAGGGTCGAGGGCACAGATACGCAGTATTTT. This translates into CASSQGTSGRVEGTDTQYF.

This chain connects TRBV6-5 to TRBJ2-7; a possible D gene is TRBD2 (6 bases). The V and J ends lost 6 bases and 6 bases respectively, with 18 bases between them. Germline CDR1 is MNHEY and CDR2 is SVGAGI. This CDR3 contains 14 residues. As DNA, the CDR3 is TGTGCCAGCAGCCGAAAGGGTGGTAGCGGCGAGCAGTACTTC. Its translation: CASSRKGGSGEQYF.

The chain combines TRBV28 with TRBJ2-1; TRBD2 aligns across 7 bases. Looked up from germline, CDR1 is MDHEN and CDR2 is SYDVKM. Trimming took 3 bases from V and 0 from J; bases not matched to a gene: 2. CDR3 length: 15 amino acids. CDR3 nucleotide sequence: TGTGCCAGCAGTTTGGGGGGGAGCTCCTACAATGAGCAGTTCTTC. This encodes CASSLGGSSYNEQFF.

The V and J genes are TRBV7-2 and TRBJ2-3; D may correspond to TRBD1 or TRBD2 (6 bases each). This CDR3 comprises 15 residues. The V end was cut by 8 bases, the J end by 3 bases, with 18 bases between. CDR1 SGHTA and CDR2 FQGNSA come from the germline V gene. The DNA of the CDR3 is TGTGCCAGCGTTGGGGGGCGGGACAAAACAGATACGCAGTATTTT. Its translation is CASVGGRDKTDTQYF.

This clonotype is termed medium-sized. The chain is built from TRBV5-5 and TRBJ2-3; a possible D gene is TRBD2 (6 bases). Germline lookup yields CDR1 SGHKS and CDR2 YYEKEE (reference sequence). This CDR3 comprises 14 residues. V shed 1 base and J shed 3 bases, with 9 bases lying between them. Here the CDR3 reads CASSLTGATDTQYF. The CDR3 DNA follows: TGTGCCAGCAGCTTGACGGGAGCGACAGATACGCAGTATTTT. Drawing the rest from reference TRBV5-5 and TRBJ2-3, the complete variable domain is DAGVTQSPTHLIKTRGQQVTLRCSPISGHKSVSWYQQVLGQGPQFIFQYYEKEERGRGNFPDRFSARQFPNYSSELNVNALLLGDSALYLCASSLTGATDTQYFGPGTRLTVL.

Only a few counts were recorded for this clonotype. CDR3 loop: CASSSWAGGTEAFF. CDR3 coding DNA: TGTGCCAGCAGTTCCTGGGCAGGGGGCACTGAAGCTTTCTTT. The chain uses TRBV6-2 or TRBV6-3 and TRBJ1-1; 7 nucleotides align to TRBD1. The J segment lost 4 bases and the V segment lost 4 bases, leaving 6 bases of the junction unmatched. Germline loops: CDR1 MNHEY, CDR2 SVGEGT. The CDR3 runs to 14 residues.